What follows is one T cell receptor beta chain and its context. Its antigen is currently unknown. These data originate in a study of cytomegalovirus exposure and HLA in healthy donors. The wider study: Around 85 million unique TCRs from HLA-typed donors were held in an early data release.

13 Jbeta primers and 60 Vbeta primers were used for the PCR. Some clones are missing from TCRdb's copy, which holds only in-frame ones; the method was immunoSEQ multiplex PCR. The sample records hundreds of thousands of clones, 65% to 85% being singletons. Looked up from germline, CDR1 is SNHLY and CDR2 is FYNNEI. The CDR3 contains 12 residues. Trimming removed 6 bases from V and 7 bases from J, with 10 bases in between. Findings and caveats of the study: As a later analysis showed, a missense DCLRE1C variant was linked to trimming of TCR beta V- and J-genes.

The sequenced sample consisted of PBMCs. J is TRBJ2-1 and V is TRBV2, with D tentatively TRBD1 (6 bases). This receptor was obtained from a boy younger than 10 in good health and CMV-seronegative. The CDR3 bases are TGTGCCAGCAGCGTGGGGGCAAATGAGCAGTTCTTC. Its protein is CASSVGANEQFF.